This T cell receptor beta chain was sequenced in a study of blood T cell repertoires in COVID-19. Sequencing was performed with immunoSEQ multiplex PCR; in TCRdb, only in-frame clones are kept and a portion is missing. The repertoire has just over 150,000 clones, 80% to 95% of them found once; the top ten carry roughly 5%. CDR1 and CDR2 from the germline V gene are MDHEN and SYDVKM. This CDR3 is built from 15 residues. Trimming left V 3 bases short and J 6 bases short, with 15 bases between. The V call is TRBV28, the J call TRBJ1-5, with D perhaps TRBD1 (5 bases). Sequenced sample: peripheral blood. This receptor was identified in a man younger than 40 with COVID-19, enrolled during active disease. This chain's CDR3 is CASSFPGVWTQPQHF. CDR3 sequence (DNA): TGTGCCAGCAGTTTCCCGGGGGTATGGACTCAGCCCCAGCATTTT.